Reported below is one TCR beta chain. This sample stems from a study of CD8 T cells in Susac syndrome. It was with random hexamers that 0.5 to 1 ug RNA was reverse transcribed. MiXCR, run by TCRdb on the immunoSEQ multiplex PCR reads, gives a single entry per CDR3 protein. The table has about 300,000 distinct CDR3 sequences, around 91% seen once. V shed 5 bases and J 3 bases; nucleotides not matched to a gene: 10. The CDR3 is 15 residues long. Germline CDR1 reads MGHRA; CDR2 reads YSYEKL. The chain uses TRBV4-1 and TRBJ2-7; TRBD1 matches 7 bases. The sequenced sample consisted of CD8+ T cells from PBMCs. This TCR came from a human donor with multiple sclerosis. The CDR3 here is CASSTRTGSSYEQYF. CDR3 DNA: TGCGCCAGCAGCACAAGGACAGGCTCGAGCTACGAGCAGTACTTC.